These 28 T cell receptor beta chains were sequenced from one sample in a study of blood T cell repertoires in COVID-19. Produced via immunoSEQ multiplex PCR; TCRdb's table is partial and in-frame only. The table has roughly 68,000 clones, 88% seen once. Material: peripheral blood. The receptors were sampled from an older woman with COVID-19, enrolled during active disease.

The chain joins TRBV4-3 to TRBJ2-1; D may be TRBD1 (5 bases). The CDR3 length is 16 residues. V was shortened by 1 base and J by 6 bases, with 16 bases between the two germline ends. Germline loops: CDR1 LGHNA, CDR2 YSLEER. The CDR3 nucleotides read TGCGCCAGCAGCCAAGGCTGGTCCTGGGGCACCAATGAGCAGTTCTTC. Translating it yields CASSQGWSWGTNEQFF.

The chain has TRBV2 and TRBJ2-3; 12 nucleotides match TRBD2. V lost 8 bases, J lost 6 bases, and 6 bases stayed unmatched. Germline V gene lookup returns CDR1 SNHLY and CDR2 FYNNEI. The CDR3 length is 14 residues. The CDR3 coding sequence is TGTGCCAGCGGCATGACTAGCGGGAGTGATACGCAGTATTTT. The encoded protein is CASGMTSGSDTQYF. The full variable domain, completed using reference TRBV2 and TRBJ2-3, is EPEVTQTPSHQVTQMGQEVILRCVPISNHLYFYWYRQILGQKVEFLVSFYNNEISEKSEIFDDQFSVERPDGSNFTLKIRSTKLEDSAMYFCASGMTSGSDTQYFGPGTRLTVL.

The chain carries TRBV19 and TRBJ2-7; 9 bases are a match to TRBD2. Germline CDR1 and CDR2: LNHDA and SQIVND (reference sequence). This CDR3 spans 13 amino acids. Germline trimming cut 5 bases from V and 5 bases from J; bases unmatched to any gene: 4. The CDR3 reads CASSVSGSDEQYF. Written as DNA, the CDR3 is TGTGCCAGTAGTGTTAGCGGGAGTGACGAGCAGTACTTC.

This chain joins TRBV27 and TRBJ2-2; the D gene is possibly TRBD1 (6 bases). Trimming removed 4 bases at V and 8 bases at J, with 14 bases between. The CDR3 contains 14 residues. Looked up from germline, CDR1 is MNHEY and CDR2 is SMNVEV (reference sequence). This CDR3 is CASSYQQGRGELFF. The CDR3 nucleotides read TGTGCCAGCAGTTACCAACAGGGCAGAGGGGAGCTGTTTTTT.

The chain has TRBV7-9 and TRBJ1-5; D is uncertain. Germline CDR1 SEHNR, CDR2 FQNEAQ (reference sequence). V was trimmed by 4 bases and J by 5 bases, leaving 18 bases between them. CDR3 length equals 16 residues. The CDR3 loop is CASSSLDGGPYQPQHF. CDR3 sequence (DNA): TGTGCCAGCAGCTCCCTGGATGGCGGGCCGTATCAGCCCCAGCATTTT. Together with reference TRBV7-9 and TRBJ1-5, the CDR3 gives the full variable domain: DTGVSQNPRHKITKRGQNVTFRCDPISEHNRLYWYRQTLGQGPEFLTYFQNEAQLEKSRLLSDRFSAERPKGSFSTLEIQRTEQGDSAMYLCASSSLDGGPYQPQHFGDGTRLSIL.

The gene calls are TRBV5-6 and TRBJ1-2; no firm D call. The CDR3 has 12 amino acids. CDR1 SGHDT and CDR2 YYEEEE come from the germline V gene. The V end lost 0 bases, the J end lost 7 bases, and 7 bases lay between the germline ends. The CDR3 DNA reads as TGTGCCAGCAGCTTGGTGGAGGCTGGCTACACCTTC. It specifies CASSLVEAGYTF.

This rearrangement joins TRBV28 to TRBJ2-1, with 7 positions matching TRBD2. Germline CDR1 is MDHEN and CDR2 is SYDVKM. The CDR3 extends over 15 amino acids. V was pared by 3 bases and J by 2 bases, with 4 bases of the junction left unmatched. CDR3 protein: CASSFRTSTYNEQFF. In DNA form, the CDR3 reads TGTGCCAGCAGTTTTCGGACTAGTACCTACAATGAGCAGTTCTTC.

With respect to this clone: The junction departs from the called germline gene at one end, perhaps through a read error. This chain connects TRBV2 to TRBJ2-1, with D tentatively TRBD2 (5 bases). CDR3 length equals 14 residues. Germline CDR1 and CDR2: SNHLY and FYNNEI. The CDR3 DNA is TGTGCCACCAGTGTCGGGGTCTCCTACAATGAGCAGTTCTTC. Protein sequence: CATSVGVSYNEQFF.

The V call is TRBV5-1, the J call TRBJ2-6; D is perhaps TRBD1 (5 bases). The V and J ends lost 4 bases and 4 bases respectively, with 15 bases between them. Germline-derived CDR1 and CDR2 are SGHRS and YFSETQ. The CDR3 sequence is 16 residues long. In DNA, the CDR3 is TGCGCCAGCAGCGTTCAAACAGGATCCGGGGCCAACGTCCTGACTTTC. Translation: CASSVQTGSGANVLTF.

V is TRBV7-9 and J is TRBJ2-1; D not certain. The CDR3 extends over 14 amino acids. V lost 2 bases to trimming and J lost 6 bases, with 11 bases between them. CDR1 and CDR2 from the germline V gene are SEHNR and FQNEAQ (reference sequence). The DNA for the CDR3 is TGTGCCAGCAGCTTATCGGTAGCAGCCAATGAGCAGTTCTTC. Amino acids: CASSLSVAANEQFF. Full variable domain (rest looked up from reference TRBV7-9 and TRBJ2-1): DTGVSQNPRHKITKRGQNVTFRCDPISEHNRLYWYRQTLGQGPEFLTYFQNEAQLEKSRLLSDRFSAERPKGSFSTLEIQRTEQGDSAMYLCASSLSVAANEQFFGPGTRLTVL.

The gene calls are TRBV30 and TRBJ2-7; D not resolved. Germline V gene lookup returns CDR1 GTSNPN and CDR2 SVGIG (reference sequence). V dropped 0 bases and J dropped 4 bases, with 10 bases sitting between them. CDR3 size: 13 residues. The CDR3 DNA reads as TGTGCCTGGAGTGTTCAAGACATTTACGAGCAGTACTTC. Encoded protein: CAWSVQDIYEQYF.

CDR3 DNA sequence: TGCGCCAGCAGGCAACCTAGCGGGACTTACTCCTACGAGCAGTACTTC. It yields the protein CASRQPSGTYSYEQYF. The rearrangement links TRBV23-1 to TRBJ2-7; 9 positions match TRBD2. TRBV23-1 is sorted into the ORF group, with uncertain function. This CDR3 contains 16 residues. With V trimmed by 6 bases and J by 0 bases, 9 bases remained unmatched.

V and J are TRBV19 and TRBJ2-7; 8 bases fit TRBD2. The V segment lost 6 bases and the J segment 6 bases; nucleotides outside the gene matches: 10. The CDR3 has 14 amino acids. Looked up from germline, CDR1 is LNHDA and CDR2 is SQIVND (reference sequence). Here the CDR3 reads CASSSGTSYLEQYF. The CDR3 bases are TGTGCCAGTAGCTCCGGGACTAGTTACCTCGAGCAGTACTTC.

The chain couples TRBV6-2 or TRBV6-3 to TRBJ1-1; TRBD1 is a possible D gene (6 bases). V lost 4 bases and J 8 bases, leaving 14 bases between the germline ends. Germline lookup yields CDR1 MNHEY and CDR2 SVGEGT. The CDR3 covers 13 residues. The CDR3 nucleotides read TGTGCCAGCAGTTCGACGACAGGAACCGAAGCTTTCTTT. This sequence encodes CASSSTTGTEAFF.

This clone was detected once. This chain connects TRBV4-2 to TRBJ2-1; 13 bases agree with TRBD2. Germline V gives CDR1 LGHNA, CDR2 YNFKEQ. This CDR3 comprises 16 residues. J gave up 9 bases and V 3 bases, and 8 bases lay outside the gene matches. CDR3 coding DNA: TGTGCCAGCAGCCAGAAGGGGACTAGCGGGGATGTTGAGCAGTTCTTC. Its protein is CASSQKGTSGDVEQFF.

The chain links TRBV25-1 to TRBJ2-2; D not resolved. V was cut by 4 bases and J by 5 bases, with 8 bases left in between. The CDR3 runs 13 residues. Germline values: CDR1 MGHDK, CDR2 SYGVNS. Written as DNA, the CDR3 is TGTGCCAGCAGTGGCCGGTCAACCGGGGAGCTGTTTTTT. Amino acid sequence: CASSGRSTGELFF. The full variable domain, in which reference TRBV25-1 and TRBJ2-2 provide the parts outside the CDR3, is EADIYQTPRYLVIGTGKKITLECSQTMGHDKMYWYQQDPGMELHLIHYSYGVNSTEKGDLSSESTVSRIRTEHFPLTLESARPSHTSQYLCASSGRSTGELFFGEGSRLTVL.

V gene TRBV13 combines with J gene TRBJ2-2; a possible D gene is TRBD1 (6 bases). The V gene's germline CDR1 is PRHDT and CDR2 FYEKMQ (reference sequence). Deletions cut 5 bases from V and 0 bases from J, with 10 bases between. This CDR3 spans 15 amino acids. CDR3: CASSDRSPNTGELFF. DNA for the CDR3: TGTGCCAGCAGCGACAGGTCCCCGAACACCGGGGAGCTGTTTTTT.

This clone has a single count. The rearrangement joins TRBV10-3 to TRBJ1-2; TRBD1 matches at 8 bases. The CDR3 extends over 14 amino acids. Germline CDR1 and CDR2: ENHRY and SYGVKD. Trimming removed 7 bases from V and 5 bases from J; junction bases left unmatched: 9. DNA of the CDR3: TGTGCCATCACTGGACAGGGAGACTCGTATGGCTACACCTTC. Translated: CAITGQGDSYGYTF.

The J gene is TRBJ2-7, the V gene TRBV6-2 or TRBV6-3, with D possibly matching TRBD2 (6 bases). Germline V gene data show CDR1 as MNHEY and CDR2 as SVGEGT. V lost 6 bases and J lost 2, with 11 bases in between. The CDR3 sequence is 13 residues long. CDR3: CASSDLAPYEQYF. CDR3 DNA sequence: TGTGCCAGCAGCGACCTAGCGCCCTACGAGCAGTACTTC.

V gene TRBV27 combines with J gene TRBJ1-6; 10 nucleotides agree with TRBD1. V lost 2 bases, J lost 7 bases, and 14 bases stayed unmatched. Germline assignment: CDR1 MNHEY and CDR2 SMNVEV (reference sequence). The CDR3 is made up of 19 amino acids. The CDR3 DNA sequence: TGTGCCAGCAGTTTAAGACAGGGGGCGCGGGGGACGGTCAATTCACCCCTCCACTTT. Protein product: CASSLRQGARGTVNSPLHF.

About this clone itself: Other DNA sequences in this sample translate to the same CDR3. This sequence joins TRBV4-3 and TRBJ1-4, with 8 bases that match TRBD1. This CDR3 is 17 amino acids long. CDR1 and CDR2 (germline): LGHNA, YSLEER. V lost 0 bases, J lost 2 bases, and 5 bases stayed unmatched. The CDR3 loop reads CASSQDTGGGTNEKLFF. CDR3 DNA: TGCGCCAGCAGCCAAGACACAGGGGGGGGGACTAATGAAAAACTGTTTTTT.

This rearrangement joins TRBV4-3 to TRBJ2-2, with TRBD1 as a possible D gene (5 bases). The V end lost 1 base, the J end lost 4 bases, and 16 bases lay between the germline ends. The CDR3 loop spans 17 amino acids. Germline V gives CDR1 LGHNA, CDR2 YSLEER. CDR3 nucleotides: TGCGCCAGCAGCCAAGGCAGGGCAGAAGTAGTCACCGGGGAGCTGTTTTTT. It specifies CASSQGRAEVVTGELFF.

The DNA for the CDR3 is TGTGCCAGCAGTTACGTCCGGGGCGCAGGGGGTGGCTACACCTTC. Translated, it gives CASSYVRGAGGGYTF. This chain links TRBV6-6 with TRBJ1-2, with 7 positions matching TRBD1. The CDR3 consists of 15 residues. V shed 2 bases and J 7 bases; nucleotides not matched to a gene: 10. Germline V gene data show CDR1 as MNHNY and CDR2 as SVGAGI (reference sequence).

The chain joins TRBV6-5 to TRBJ1-5; 8 bases are a match to TRBD1. The CDR3 extends over 13 amino acids. Germline loops: CDR1 MNHEY, CDR2 SVGAGI. V lost 6 bases and J lost 5; bases outside the gene matches: 3. The DNA for the CDR3 is TGTGCCAGCAGAGAGACAGGGGATCAGCCCCAGCATTTT. Its translation is CASRETGDQPQHF.

V usage is TRBV5-6 and J usage is TRBJ2-3; possibly TRBD2 for D (6 bases). The CDR3 is 17 amino acids. Trimming stripped 4 bases from V and 1 base from J, with 19 bases between. Germline V gene lookup returns CDR1 SGHDT and CDR2 YYEEEE. The CDR3 region is CASSPLGGAGRTDTQYF. DNA for the CDR3: TGTGCCAGCAGCCCTCTTGGAGGGGCGGGACGCACAGATACGCAGTATTTT.

The CDR3 is CASSLYRDSQETQYF. CDR3 nucleotides: TGTGCCAGCAGCTTGTACCGGGACAGTCAAGAGACCCAGTACTTC. The V call is TRBV5-6, the J call TRBJ2-5; TRBD1 matches 7 bases. This CDR3 is built from 15 residues. CDR1 and CDR2 from the germline V gene are SGHDT and YYEEEE. The trim removed 1 base at V and 2 bases at J, leaving 5 bases unmatched. The complete variable domain, with remaining parts taken from reference TRBV5-6 and TRBJ2-5, reads DAGVTQSPTHLIKTRGQQVTLRCSPKSGHDTVSWYQQALGQGPQFIFQYYEEEERQRGNFPDRFSGHQFPNYSSELNVNALLLGDSALYLCASSLYRDSQETQYFGPGTRLLVL.

The chain has TRBV2 and TRBJ1-5, with D possibly being TRBD1 (6 bases). CDR1 is SNHLY, CDR2 FYNNEI, per germline. The CDR3 contains 14 residues. V lost 7 bases to trimming and J lost 1 base, with 11 bases between them. The CDR3 spells CASNWGGSNQPQHF. The CDR3 region has the DNA TGTGCCAGCAACTGGGGGGGCAGCAATCAGCCCCAGCATTTT.

A word on this clone: The germline gene is not matched at one end of the junction; a read error may be the cause. The rearrangement uses TRBV6-2 or TRBV6-3 and TRBJ2-7; TRBD2 agrees at 7 bases. The CDR3 is 11 residues long. CDR1 is MNHEY and CDR2 is SVGEGT in the germline V gene. CDR3 protein: CASGSLYEQYF. As DNA, the CDR3 is TGCGCTAGCGGTTCCCTCTACGAGCAGTACTTC.